These 2 T cell receptor beta chains were sequenced from one sample in a study of OX40 agonist ivuxolimab in advanced cancers. Only in-frame clones appear in the TCRdb table, and some are missing; sequencing was by immunoSEQ multiplex PCR. The sample includes about 82,000 clones, 70% to 90% seen only once; the top ten take around 1.8%. The sequences come from CD4+ or CD8+ T cells sorted from blood, collected in a trial of the OX40 agonist ivuxolimab. The receptors were gathered from an adult with an advanced solid tumor such as melanoma, head and neck, liver or kidney cancer.

This clone appeared a single time. This chain joins TRBV6-1 and TRBJ2-7; the D gene is possibly TRBD1 (6 bases). The CDR3 sequence is 13 residues long. CDR1 and CDR2 (germline): MNHNS, SASEGT. Trimming stripped 6 bases from V and 3 bases from J, with 12 bases between. In DNA form, the CDR3 reads TGTGCCAGCAGCCCTCGGGGACACTACGAGCAGTACTTC. This encodes CASSPRGHYEQYF.

The chain combines TRBV5-6 with TRBJ2-5, with TRBD2 matching over 12 bases. The trim removed 4 bases at V and 3 bases at J, leaving 7 bases unmatched. Germline V gene data show CDR1 as SGHDT and CDR2 as YYEEEE. CDR3 length equals 16 residues. CDR3 DNA sequence: TGTGCCAGCAGCCGCAGTCCTAGCGGGAGGGAAGAGACCCAGTACTTC. Its translation is CASSRSPSGREETQYF.